Listed below are T cell receptor beta chains from one sample, sequenced in a study of blood T cells in healthy people across ages. TCRdb reprocessed the 5' RACE reads with MiXCR, giving one entry per CDR3 protein. There are about 670,000 distinct CDR3 sequences in the sample; around 41% occur only once, and about 32% lies in the top ten. The sequenced sample consisted of blood. The receptors originated from a man older than 75 in good health. The CDR3 runs from the conserved cysteine through the conserved F or W. A D gene is named only where the DNA matches it firmly. Clone size is given for some rows only: seen once, a few or many times, or a class if the clone is expanded.

TRBJ2-7	TRBV27	TRBD1	NA	TGTGCCAGCAGTTTAAAGGGACAGACCTACGAGCAGTACTTC	CASSLKGQTYEQYF
TRBJ1-6	TRBV4-1	TRBD1	NA	TGCGCCGGCAGTACTACACCGGGACAGATTAATTCACCCCTCCACTTT	CAGSTTPGQINSPLHF
TRBJ2-1	TRBV6-2/TRBV6-3	NA	NA	TGTGCCAGCAGTTACGGCGTCAGGGTTTACAATGAGCAGTTCTTC	CASSYGVRVYNEQFF
TRBJ2-1	TRBV7-2	TRBD2	NA	TGTGCCAGCAGCTTAGAGGTGTTTGGGCGGGGGGGTTACAATGAGCAGTTCTTC	CASSLEVFGRGGYNEQFF
TRBJ2-1	TRBV6-2/TRBV6-3	NA	few	TGTGCCAGCAAACTTAATGTTGGGGCAAGGAATGAGCAGTTCTTC	CASKLNVGARNEQFF
TRBJ1-4	TRBV4-3	NA	NA	TGCGCCAGCAGCCAAGATCCGACAGTACTTAATGAAAAACTGTTTTTT	CASSQDPTVLNEKLFF
TRBJ2-7	TRBV11-2	TRBD2	NA	TGTGCCAGCAGCTTATACGGGGGGACTGCCTACGAGCAGTACTTC	CASSLYGGTAYEQYF
TRBJ2-1	TRBV7-9	TRBD2	NA	TGTGCCAGCAGCCACATCGGTGCTAGCGGGAGATACAAGCAGTTCTTC	CASSHIGASGRYKQFF
TRBJ2-1	TRBV20-1	TRBD1	NA	TGCAGTGCTGACAGGGGTGGCTCCTACAATGAGCAGTTCTTC	CSADRGGSYNEQFF
TRBJ1-3	TRBV20-1	TRBD1	NA	TGCAGTGCTACCGACAGGGGTGGCTCTGGAAACACCATATATTTT	CSATDRGGSGNTIYF
TRBJ2-6	TRBV11-2	NA	NA	TGTGCCAGCAGCACCTCTGTCTCTAGGGCCAACGTCCTGACTTTC	CASSTSVSRANVLTF
TRBJ2-1	TRBV5-5	NA	NA	TGTGCCAGCAGCTTCAGGGGGGGGGACAATGAGCAGTTCTTC	CASSFRGGDNEQFF
TRBJ2-7	TRBV7-3	NA	NA	TGTGCCAGCAGCTTAGCGATTTCGGGCTCCGAGCAGTACTTC	CASSLAISGSEQYF
TRBJ2-3	TRBV5-4	NA	NA	TGTGCCAGCAGCTTGGACAGGCCCACAGATACGCAGTATTTT	CASSLDRPTDTQYF
TRBJ2-3	TRBV6-1	NA	many	TGTGCCAGCAGTGATGGGGGCACAGATACGCAGTATTTT	CASSDGGTDTQYF
TRBJ2-3	TRBV7-2	TRBD2	once	TGTGCCAGCAGCTTAGTTTCGGGGTCTAGCGGGAGTAGTGATACGCAGTATTTT	CASSLVSGSSGSSDTQYF
TRBJ2-7	TRBV6-2/TRBV6-3	TRBD2	few	TGTGCCAGCAGAGAGACTGGGGGGGTCAAATCCTCCTACGAGCAGTACTTC	CASRETGGVKSSYEQYF
TRBJ1-2	TRBV7-2	NA	many	TGTGCCAGCAGCTTATTAGGGGCAGATTATGGCTACACCTTC	CASSLLGADYGYTF
TRBJ1-4	TRBV20-1	NA	NA	TGCAGTGCTAAAATGACGGGGGTGAGGGAAAAACTGTTTTTT	CSAKMTGVREKLFF
TRBJ2-7	TRBV6-5	TRBD2	NA	TGTGCCAGCAGTTACGGGTCTAGCGGAACCTACGAGCAGTACTTC	CASSYGSSGTYEQYF
TRBJ2-1	TRBV5-4	TRBD2	NA	TGTGCCAGCAAGCCAGAAAGCGGGGGGACGAATGAGCAGTTCTTC	CASKPESGGTNEQFF
TRBJ1-6	TRBV4-2	NA	NA	TGTGCCAGCAGCCACGTAGTTCTCGGAGAAGGTAATTCACCCCTCCACTTT	CASSHVVLGEGNSPLHF
TRBJ2-3	TRBV6-5	NA	NA	TGTGCCAGCAGTTATGATTTAGATGGGACGCAGTATTTT	CASSYDLDGTQYF
TRBJ1-2	TRBV4-3	TRBD1	many	TGCGCCAGCAGCCCCGACAGGGACTATGGCTACACCTTC	CASSPDRDYGYTF
TRBJ2-1	TRBV5-1	NA	few	TGCGCCAGCAGCTTGGAAGGGGCATATGAGCAGTTCTTC	CASSLEGAYEQFF
TRBJ1-2	TRBV11-2	NA	NA	TGTGCCAGCAGCGCCCGGGGGACGGCTGGCTACACCTTC	CASSARGTAGYTF
TRBJ2-1	TRBV28	TRBD2	NA	TGTGCCAGCAGTTTTGGGACTAGCGTAATCAATGAGCAGTTCTTC	CASSFGTSVINEQFF
TRBJ2-2	TRBV5-1	TRBD1	once	TGCGCCAGCAGCGAGACTTTGACAGGGGGAAACACCGGGGAGCTGTTTTTT	CASSETLTGGNTGELFF
TRBJ2-1	TRBV7-2	NA	NA	TGTGCCAGCAGCCCAAACGTGGGGAGGAGGGAGGAGACCCAGTTCTTC	CASSPNVGRREETQFF
TRBJ2-3	TRBV7-9	NA	NA	TGTGCCAGCAGCCGGGACGGCGGGGGCCCCACAGATACGCAGTATTTT	CASSRDGGGPTDTQYF
TRBJ2-7	TRBV20-1	TRBD1	NA	TGCAGTGCTCAACAGGGGGCATATTGGTACGAGCAGTACTTC	CSAQQGAYWYEQYF
TRBJ1-5	TRBV6-1	NA	NA	TGTGCCAGCAGTCAAGGGGCCACAGTCAATCAGCCCCAGCATTTT	CASSQGATVNQPQHF
TRBJ1-2	TRBV20-1	TRBD1	NA	TGCAGTGCTAGAGCCTCCCGTGGGACCGGGACAGGTTATATTGGCTACACCTTC	CSARASRGTGTGYIGYTF
TRBJ2-5	TRBV28	TRBD2	NA	TGTGCCAGCAGTTCATCCCTTGGGAGTAGCGGGGAGACCCAGTACTTC	CASSSSLGSSGETQYF
TRBJ2-7	TRBV12-3/TRBV12-4	NA	many	TGTGCCAGCAGTTTATTACAAACAGGGTCCGAGCAGTACTTC	CASSLLQTGSEQYF
TRBJ2-7	TRBV20-1	TRBD2	few	TGCAGTGCTAGGGGTTCGACTAGCGGAAGCCAGGAGCAGTACTTC	CSARGSTSGSQEQYF
TRBJ1-2	TRBV20-1	NA	few	TGCAGTGTCCCGGCCCTCCGGGGCTACACCTTC	CSVPALRGYTF
TRBJ1-2	TRBV6-2/TRBV6-3	NA	few	TGTGCCAGCACCAACCCCCTCCTAGATGGCTACACCTTC	CASTNPLLDGYTF
TRBJ2-7	TRBV20-1	NA	NA	TGCAGTGCTAGCAGCCGGGACACCTTCAACTACGAGCAGTACTTC	CSASSRDTFNYEQYF
TRBJ2-5	TRBV10-3	TRBD2	NA	TGTGCCATCACTAACGGACTAGCGACGGTGAATGAGCAGTACTTC	CAITNGLATVNEQYF
TRBJ1-1	TRBV4-2	TRBD1	few	TGTGCCAGCAGCCAAGAACCTACAGGGGGCACTGAAGCTTTCTTT	CASSQEPTGGTEAFF
TRBJ2-3	TRBV14	NA	NA	TGTGCCAGCAGCCAGAGGACAGCACGCACAGATACGCAGTATTTT	CASSQRTARTDTQYF
TRBJ2-3	TRBV7-2	NA	NA	TGTGCCAGCCGTGCGGGGGCCTACACAGATACGCAGTATTTT	CASRAGAYTDTQYF
TRBJ2-1	TRBV20-1	TRBD2	NA	TGCAGTGCAACGAGCCTAGCGGGCCGAACGAATGAGCAGTTCTTC	CSATSLAGRTNEQFF
TRBJ2-5	TRBV12-3/TRBV12-4	TRBD1	NA	TGTGCCAGCAGCCTCACAGGGGGTGATCGAGAGACCCAGTACTTC	CASSLTGGDRETQYF